The next 13 T cell receptor beta chains were all read from a single sample in a study of blood T cell repertoires in COVID-19. Produced via immunoSEQ multiplex PCR; TCRdb's table is partial and in-frame only. The table shows roughly 250,000 clones, with 87% occurring only once. The sequenced sample consisted of peripheral blood. The receptors originated from a man aged 60 to 69 who had recovered from COVID-19.

The chain recombines TRBV5-1 with TRBJ1-2; TRBD1 aligns across 7 bases. This CDR3 spans 16 amino acids. Trimming removed 0 bases from V and 0 bases from J; junction bases left unmatched: 5. Germline V CDR1 and CDR2: SGHRS, YFSETQ. CDR3 nucleotides: TGCGCCAGCAGCTTGGATGGGACAGCTTCTAACTATGGCTACACCTTC. Residues: CASSLDGTASNYGYTF.

The genes are TRBV5-1 and TRBJ1-1, with D unclear. There are 11 residues in the CDR3. Trimming took 6 bases from V and 8 from J, leaving 11 bases between them. The germline CDR1 and CDR2 sequences are SGHRS and YFSETQ. CDR3 residues: CASTGYGEAFF. The CDR3 DNA reads as TGCGCCAGCACGGGGTACGGGGAAGCTTTCTTT.

This clone was seen repeatedly, ten times or more. CDR3: CASSLITGGDLRTDTQYF. DNA for the CDR3: TGCGCCAGCAGCTTGATAACGGGGGGCGACCTTCGCACAGATACGCAGTATTTT. This chain joins TRBV5-1 and TRBJ2-3; a weak D match, TRBD2 (7 bases). The germline CDR1 and CDR2 sequences are SGHRS and YFSETQ. The germline V and J ends were trimmed by 1 base and 1 base, with 19 bases remaining between them. The CDR3 runs to 18 residues.

The chain employs TRBV24-1 and TRBJ2-3; 9 bases agree with TRBD2. V trimming: 8 bases; J trimming: 4 bases; junction bases outside the gene matches: 9. This CDR3 comprises 15 residues. The V gene's germline CDR1 is KGHDR and CDR2 SFDVKD. CDR3 in amino acids: CATMMRGGRPDTQYF. For the CDR3, the DNA is TGTGCCACCATGATGCGGGGGGGCCGCCCAGATACGCAGTATTTT.

The chain employs TRBV3-1 (or the pseudogene TRBV3-2) and TRBJ2-3, with TRBD2 identical over 12 bases. Germline trimming cut 4 bases from V and 5 bases from J; bases unmatched to any gene: 16. Per germline, CDR1 LGHDT and CDR2 YNNKEL (reference sequence). This CDR3 has 19 amino acids. CDR3 amino acids: CASSRLPFSSGGAIDTQYF. The CDR3 coding sequence is TGTGCCAGCAGCCGGCTCCCATTTTCTAGCGGGGGGGCCATAGATACGCAGTATTTT.

The chain combines TRBV5-8 with TRBJ1-2, with 12 bases identical to TRBD1. V lost 3 bases and J lost 8; bases outside the gene matches: 11. The CDR3 extends over 16 amino acids. Per germline, CDR1 SGHTS and CDR2 YDEGEE. The CDR3 reads CASSSYPGQGAKGYTF. CDR3 DNA: TGTGCCAGCAGCTCCTATCCGGGACAGGGGGCAAAAGGCTACACCTTC.

This chain joins TRBV7-9 and TRBJ1-2; 7 bases are a match to TRBD1. The germline CDR1 and CDR2 sequences are SEHNR and FQNEAQ (reference sequence). V lost 5 bases, J lost 6 bases, and 3 bases stayed unmatched. The CDR3 has 12 amino acids. The CDR3 DNA reads as TGTGCCAGCAGCAACCAGGGGGATGGCTACACCTTC. The encoded protein is CASSNQGDGYTF.

This clone has a handful of counts. The CDR3 is CASSFGGTEAFF. The CDR3 DNA follows: TGCGCCAGCAGCTTTGGAGGCACTGAAGCTTTCTTT. This sequence joins TRBV5-1 and TRBJ1-1; D is uncertain. The V gene lost 2 bases and the J gene lost 4 bases, with 6 bases spanning the gap. The CDR3 has 12 amino acids. Germline CDR1 reads SGHRS; CDR2 reads YFSETQ.

The table lists this clone with a count of one. V gene TRBV7-6 combines with J gene TRBJ2-7; D is perhaps TRBD1 (6 bases). This CDR3 is built from 18 residues. Germline V CDR1 and CDR2: SGHVS, FNYEAQ. With 1 base removed from V and 1 base from J, the gap between germline ends came to 20 bases. The CDR3 loop is CASSLVRGTGIGSYEQYF. CDR3 bases: TGTGCCAGCAGCTTAGTCAGGGGAACAGGGATAGGTTCCTACGAGCAGTACTTC.

This clone was seen at least ten times. The chain joins TRBV20-1 to TRBJ2-7; no reliable D call. The germline V gene has CDR1 DFQATT and CDR2 SNEGSKA (reference sequence). Trimming removed 5 bases at V and 4 bases at J, with 9 bases between. The CDR3 covers 11 residues. The CDR3 sequence: CSALYRYEQYF. CDR3 nucleotide sequence: TGCAGTGCTTTATACAGATACGAGCAGTACTTC.

This chain uses TRBV19 with TRBJ2-7; 7 bases fit TRBD1. The length of the CDR3 is 17 residues. Per the germline V gene, CDR1 is LNHDA and CDR2 is SQIVND (reference sequence). Trimming cost V 0 bases and J 4 bases; bases outside gene matches: 12. The CDR3 spells CASSIELRGNNRYEQYF. In DNA form, the CDR3 reads TGTGCCAGTAGTATAGAACTCAGGGGGAATAACCGTTACGAGCAGTACTTC.

This clone appeared a single time. The rearrangement links TRBV6-5 to TRBJ1-2, with 9 bases matching TRBD1. J gave up 4 bases and V 2 bases, and 8 bases lay outside the gene matches. The CDR3 consists of 16 residues. Germline lookup yields CDR1 MNHEY and CDR2 SVGAGI. The CDR3 sequence is CASSYLNRGPAYGYTF. In DNA, the CDR3 is TGTGCCAGCAGTTACCTTAACAGGGGGCCCGCCTATGGCTACACCTTC.

The chain employs TRBV19 and TRBJ1-5; D gene uncertain. There are 13 residues in the CDR3. Trimming left V 2 bases short and J 5 bases short, with 7 bases between. CDR1 is LNHDA and CDR2 is SQIVND in the germline V gene (reference sequence). The CDR3 DNA reads TGTGCCAGTAGTATATATTTATATCAGCCCCAGCATTTT. It yields the protein CASSIYLYQPQHF.